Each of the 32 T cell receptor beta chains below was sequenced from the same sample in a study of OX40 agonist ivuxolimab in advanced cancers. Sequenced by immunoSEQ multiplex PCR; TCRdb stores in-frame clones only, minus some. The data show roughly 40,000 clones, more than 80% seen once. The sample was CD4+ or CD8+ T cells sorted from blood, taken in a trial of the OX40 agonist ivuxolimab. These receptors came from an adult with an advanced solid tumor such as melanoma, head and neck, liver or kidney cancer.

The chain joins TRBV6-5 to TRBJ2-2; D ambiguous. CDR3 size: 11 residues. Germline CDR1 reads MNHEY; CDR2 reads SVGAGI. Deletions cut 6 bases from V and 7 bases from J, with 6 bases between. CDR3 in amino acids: CASRRGGELFF. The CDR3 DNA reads TGTGCCAGCAGACGAGGCGGGGAGCTGTTTTTT.

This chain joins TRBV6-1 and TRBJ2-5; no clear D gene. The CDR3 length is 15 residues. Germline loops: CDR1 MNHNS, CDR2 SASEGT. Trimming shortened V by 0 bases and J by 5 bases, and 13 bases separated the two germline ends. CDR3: CASSEAVATRETQYF. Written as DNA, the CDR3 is TGTGCCAGCAGTGAAGCGGTCGCCACGCGGGAGACCCAGTACTTC.

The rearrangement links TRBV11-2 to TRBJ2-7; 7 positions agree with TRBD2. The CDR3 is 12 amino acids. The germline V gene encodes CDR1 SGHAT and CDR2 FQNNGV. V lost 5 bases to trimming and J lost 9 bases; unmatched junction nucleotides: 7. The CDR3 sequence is CASSQSGEGQYF. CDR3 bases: TGTGCCAGCAGCCAGTCGGGGGAGGGGCAGTACTTC. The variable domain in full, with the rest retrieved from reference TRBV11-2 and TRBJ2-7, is EAGVAQSPRYKIIEKRQSVAFWCNPISGHATLYWYQQILGQGPKLLIQFQNNGVVDDSQLPKDRFSAERLKGVDSTLKIQPAKLEDSAVYLCASSQSGEGQYFGPGTRLTVT.

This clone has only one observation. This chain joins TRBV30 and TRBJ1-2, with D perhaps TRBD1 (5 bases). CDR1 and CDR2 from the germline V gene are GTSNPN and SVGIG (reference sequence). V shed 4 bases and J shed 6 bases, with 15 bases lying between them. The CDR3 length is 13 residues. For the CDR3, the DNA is TGTGCCTGGATCCGGGGGAGGGGCGATGGCTACACCTTC. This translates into CAWIRGRGDGYTF.

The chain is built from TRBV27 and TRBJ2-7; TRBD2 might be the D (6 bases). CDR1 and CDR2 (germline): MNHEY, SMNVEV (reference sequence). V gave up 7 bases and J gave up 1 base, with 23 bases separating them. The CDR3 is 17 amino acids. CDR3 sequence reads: CASTGWEAGTNSYEQYF. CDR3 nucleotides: TGTGCCAGCACCGGATGGGAGGCGGGCACGAATTCCTACGAGCAGTACTTC.

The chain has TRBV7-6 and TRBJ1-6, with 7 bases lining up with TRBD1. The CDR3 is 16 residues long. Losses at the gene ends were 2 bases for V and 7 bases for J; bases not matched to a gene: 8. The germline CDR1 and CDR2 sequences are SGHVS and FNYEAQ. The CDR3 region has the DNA TGTGCCAGCAGCTTAATAGGGGGGGGACAGAATTCACCCCTCCACTTT. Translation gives CASSLIGGGQNSPLHF.

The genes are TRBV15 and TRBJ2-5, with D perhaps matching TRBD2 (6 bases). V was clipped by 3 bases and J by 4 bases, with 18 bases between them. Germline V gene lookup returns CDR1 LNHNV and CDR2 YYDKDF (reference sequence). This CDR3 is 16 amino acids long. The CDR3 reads CATSSPSGDVGETQYF. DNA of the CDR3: TGTGCCACCAGCAGCCCCTCGGGGGATGTGGGAGAGACCCAGTACTTC.

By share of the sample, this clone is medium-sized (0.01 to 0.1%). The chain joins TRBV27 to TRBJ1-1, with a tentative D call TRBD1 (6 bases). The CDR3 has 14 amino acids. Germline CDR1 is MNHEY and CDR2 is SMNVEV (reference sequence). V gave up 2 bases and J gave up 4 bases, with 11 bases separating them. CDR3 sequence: CASSLRTDGTEAFF. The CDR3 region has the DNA TGTGCCAGCAGTTTACGGACAGATGGCACTGAAGCTTTCTTT.

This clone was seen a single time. CDR3 bases: TGTGCCAGCAGCGTAGATATAGTTGAGACCCAGTACTTC. Protein: CASSVDIVETQYF. V usage is TRBV9 and J usage is TRBJ2-5; D remains unclear. Trimming took 0 bases from V and 5 from J, leaving 8 bases between them. CDR3 length: 13 residues. Germline-derived CDR1 and CDR2 are SGDLS and YYNGEE.

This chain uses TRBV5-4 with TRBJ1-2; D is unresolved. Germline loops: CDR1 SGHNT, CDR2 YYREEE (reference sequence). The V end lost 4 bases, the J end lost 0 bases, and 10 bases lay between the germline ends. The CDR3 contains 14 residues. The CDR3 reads CASSPGSSNYGYTF. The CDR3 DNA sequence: TGTGCCAGCAGCCCCGGGAGTTCTAACTATGGCTACACCTTC. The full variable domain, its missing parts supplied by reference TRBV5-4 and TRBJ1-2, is ETGVTQSPTHLIKTRGQQVTLRCSSQSGHNTVSWYQQALGQGPQFIFQYYREEENGRGNFPPRFSGLQFPNYSSELNVNALELDDSALYLCASSPGSSNYGYTFGSGTRLTVV.

The CDR3 loop reads CASSFGGAGGYTF. The CDR3 DNA reads TGTGCCAGCAGCTTTGGAGGGGCTGGTGGCTACACCTTC. The rearrangement joins TRBV7-9 to TRBJ1-2; maybe TRBD1 (5 bases). Trimming left V 3 bases short and J 7 bases short, with 12 bases between. Germline V gives CDR1 SEHNR, CDR2 FQNEAQ (reference sequence). The CDR3 runs 13 residues.

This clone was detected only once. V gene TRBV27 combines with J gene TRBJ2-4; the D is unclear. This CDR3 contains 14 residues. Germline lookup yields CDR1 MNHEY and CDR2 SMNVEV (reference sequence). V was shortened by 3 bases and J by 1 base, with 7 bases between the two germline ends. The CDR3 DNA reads TGTGCCAGCAGTTTCATTTCGGCCAAAAACATTCAGTACTTC. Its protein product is CASSFISAKNIQYF.

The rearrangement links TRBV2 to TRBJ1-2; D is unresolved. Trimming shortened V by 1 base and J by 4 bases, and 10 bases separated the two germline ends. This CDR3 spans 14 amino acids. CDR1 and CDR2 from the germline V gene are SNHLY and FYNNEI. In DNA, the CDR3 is TGTGCCAGCAGTGAAGGCAGTACCCTCTATGGCTACACCTTC. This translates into CASSEGSTLYGYTF.

Written as DNA, the CDR3 is TGTGCCAGCAGCGTAGGGGGACAGGGCTCCTACGAGCAGTACTTC. It yields the protein CASSVGGQGSYEQYF. V gene TRBV9 combines with J gene TRBJ2-7, with TRBD1 matching over 9 bases. The junction had 1 base not matched to a gene; V was cut back by 0 bases and J by 0 bases. Germline CDR1 reads SGDLS; CDR2 reads YYNGEE. This CDR3 has 15 amino acids.

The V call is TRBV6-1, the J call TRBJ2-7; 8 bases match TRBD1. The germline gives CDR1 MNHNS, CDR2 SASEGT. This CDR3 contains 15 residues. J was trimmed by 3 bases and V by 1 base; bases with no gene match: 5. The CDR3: CASSEGDRSRYEQYF. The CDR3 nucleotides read TGTGCCAGCAGTGAAGGGGACAGGTCGCGCTACGAGCAGTACTTC.

The CDR3 region has the DNA TGCGCCAGCAGCCATGCCGGGACACGTGACAATGAGCAGTTCTTC. Its protein product is CASSHAGTRDNEQFF. J is TRBJ2-1 and V is TRBV4-1; D is possibly TRBD1 (6 bases). The V end lost 3 bases, the J end lost 5 bases, and 14 bases lay between the germline ends. Germline assignment: CDR1 MGHRA and CDR2 YSYEKL. The CDR3 totals 15 residues.

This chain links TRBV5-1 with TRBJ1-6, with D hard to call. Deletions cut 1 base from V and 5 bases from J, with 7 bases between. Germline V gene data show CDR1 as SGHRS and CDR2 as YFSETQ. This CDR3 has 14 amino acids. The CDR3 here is CASSLKDHNSPLHF. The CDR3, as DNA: TGCGCCAGCAGCTTGAAAGACCATAATTCACCCCTCCACTTT. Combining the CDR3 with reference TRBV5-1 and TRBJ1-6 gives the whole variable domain KAGVTQTPRYLIKTRGQQVTLSCSPISGHRSVSWYQQTPGQGLQFLFEYFSETQRNKGNFPGRFSGRQFSNSRSEMNVSTLELGDSALYLCASSLKDHNSPLHFGNGTRLTVT.

The CDR3 region is CASSFAGFYGYTF. The CDR3 nucleotides read TGTGCCAGCAGCTTCGCGGGATTCTATGGCTACACCTTC. The genes are TRBV7-9 and TRBJ1-2; D is ambiguous. CDR1 is SEHNR and CDR2 is FQNEAQ in the germline V gene (reference sequence). CDR3 length equals 13 residues. V dropped 3 bases and J dropped 4 bases, with 9 bases sitting between them. Together with reference TRBV7-9 and TRBJ1-2, the CDR3 gives the full variable domain: DTGVSQNPRHKITKRGQNVTFRCDPISEHNRLYWYRQTLGQGPEFLTYFQNEAQLEKSRLLSDRFSAERPKGSFSTLEIQRTEQGDSAMYLCASSFAGFYGYTFGSGTRLTVV.

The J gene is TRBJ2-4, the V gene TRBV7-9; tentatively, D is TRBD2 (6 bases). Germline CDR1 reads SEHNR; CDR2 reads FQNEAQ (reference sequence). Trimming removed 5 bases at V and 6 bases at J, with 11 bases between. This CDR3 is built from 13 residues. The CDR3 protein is CASSADYTNIQYF. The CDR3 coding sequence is TGTGCCAGCAGCGCGGACTATACAAACATTCAGTACTTC.

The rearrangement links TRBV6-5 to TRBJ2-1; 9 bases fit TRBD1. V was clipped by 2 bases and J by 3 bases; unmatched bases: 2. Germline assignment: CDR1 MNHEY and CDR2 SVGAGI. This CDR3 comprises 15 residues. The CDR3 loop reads CASSYRDRVYNEQFF. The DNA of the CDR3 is TGTGCCAGCAGTTACCGGGACAGGGTCTACAATGAGCAGTTCTTC.

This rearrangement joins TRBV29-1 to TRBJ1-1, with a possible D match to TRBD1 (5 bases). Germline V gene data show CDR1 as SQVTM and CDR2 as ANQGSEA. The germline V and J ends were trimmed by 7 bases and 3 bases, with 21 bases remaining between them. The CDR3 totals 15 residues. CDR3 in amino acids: CSGEESGSKDTEAFF. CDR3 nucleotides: TGCAGCGGCGAGGAGTCAGGGAGTAAAGACACTGAAGCTTTCTTT.

The CDR3 spells CASSYADGPGNTIYF. DNA of the CDR3: TGTGCCAGCAGTTACGCCGACGGGCCGGGAAACACCATATATTTT. The chain is built from TRBV6-5 and TRBJ1-3; no definite D call. Germline V lookup: CDR1 MNHEY, CDR2 SVGAGI. V lost 2 bases and J 4 bases, leaving 12 bases between the germline ends. The CDR3 is 15 amino acids.

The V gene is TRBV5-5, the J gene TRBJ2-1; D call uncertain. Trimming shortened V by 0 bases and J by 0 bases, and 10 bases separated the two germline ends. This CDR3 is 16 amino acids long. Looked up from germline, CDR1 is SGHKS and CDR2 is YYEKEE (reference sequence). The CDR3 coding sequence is TGTGCCAGCAGCTTGGAACCGGCTAGCTCCTACAATGAGCAGTTCTTC. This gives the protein CASSLEPASSYNEQFF.

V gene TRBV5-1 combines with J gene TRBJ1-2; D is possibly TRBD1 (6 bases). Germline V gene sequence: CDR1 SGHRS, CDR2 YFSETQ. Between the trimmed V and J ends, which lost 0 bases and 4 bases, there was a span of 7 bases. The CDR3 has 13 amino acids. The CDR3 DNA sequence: TGCGCCAGCAGCTTGGACAGGGTCTATGGCTACACCTTC. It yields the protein CASSLDRVYGYTF. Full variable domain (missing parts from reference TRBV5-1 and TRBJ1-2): KAGVTQTPRYLIKTRGQQVTLSCSPISGHRSVSWYQQTPGQGLQFLFEYFSETQRNKGNFPGRFSGRQFSNSRSEMNVSTLELGDSALYLCASSLDRVYGYTFGSGTRLTVV.

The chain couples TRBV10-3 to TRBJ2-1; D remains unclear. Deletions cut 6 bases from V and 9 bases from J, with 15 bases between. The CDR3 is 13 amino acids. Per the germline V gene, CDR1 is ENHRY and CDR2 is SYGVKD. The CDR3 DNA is TGTGCCATCAGATATCCGCCGCGCTCTGAGCAGTTCTTC. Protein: CAIRYPPRSEQFF.

CDR3: CASSSPGLAKNIQYF. CDR3 nucleotides: TGTGCCAGCAGTTCCCCGGGCCTAGCCAAAAACATTCAGTACTTC. The chain employs TRBV27 and TRBJ2-4, with D unclear. Germline V gives CDR1 MNHEY, CDR2 SMNVEV (reference sequence). This CDR3 is 15 amino acids long. Trimming removed 4 bases from V and 0 bases from J, with 10 bases in between.

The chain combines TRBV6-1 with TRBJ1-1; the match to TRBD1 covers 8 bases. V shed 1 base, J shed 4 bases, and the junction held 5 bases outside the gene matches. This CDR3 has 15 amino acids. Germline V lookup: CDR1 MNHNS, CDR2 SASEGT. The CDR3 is CASSEGTGLVTEAFF. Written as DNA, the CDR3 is TGTGCCAGCAGTGAAGGGACAGGGCTGGTCACTGAAGCTTTCTTT.

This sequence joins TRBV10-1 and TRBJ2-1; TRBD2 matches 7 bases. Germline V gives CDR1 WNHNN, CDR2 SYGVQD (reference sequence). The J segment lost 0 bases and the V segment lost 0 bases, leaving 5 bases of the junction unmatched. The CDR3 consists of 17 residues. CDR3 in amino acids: CASSESGLRSSYNEQFF. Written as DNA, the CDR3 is TGCGCCAGCAGTGAGTCGGGACTACGGAGCTCCTACAATGAGCAGTTCTTC.

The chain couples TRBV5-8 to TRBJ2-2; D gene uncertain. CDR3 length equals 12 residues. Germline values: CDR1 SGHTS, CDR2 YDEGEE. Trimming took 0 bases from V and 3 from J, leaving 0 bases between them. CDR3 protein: CASSLDTGELFF. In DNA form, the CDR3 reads TGTGCCAGCAGCTTGGACACCGGGGAGCTGTTTTTT. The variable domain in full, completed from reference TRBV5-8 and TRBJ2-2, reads EAGVTQSPTHLIKTRGQQATLRCSPISGHTSVYWYQQALGLGLQFLLWYDEGEERNRGNFPPRFSGRQFPNYSSELNVNALELEDSALYLCASSLDTGELFFGEGSRLTVL.

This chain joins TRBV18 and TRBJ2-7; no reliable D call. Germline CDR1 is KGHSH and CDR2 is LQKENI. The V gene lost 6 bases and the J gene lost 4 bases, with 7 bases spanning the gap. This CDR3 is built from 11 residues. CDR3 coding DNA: TGTGCCAGCTCTAGACGGTACGAGCAGTACTTC. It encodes CASSRRYEQYF.

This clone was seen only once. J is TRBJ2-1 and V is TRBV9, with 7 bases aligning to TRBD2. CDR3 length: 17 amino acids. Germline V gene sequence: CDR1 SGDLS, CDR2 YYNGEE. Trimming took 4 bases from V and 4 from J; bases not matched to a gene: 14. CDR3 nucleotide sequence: TGTGCCAGCAGCCCTGGGTCGAGCGGGGCAAGGTACAATGAGCAGTTCTTC. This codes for CASSPGSSGARYNEQFF.

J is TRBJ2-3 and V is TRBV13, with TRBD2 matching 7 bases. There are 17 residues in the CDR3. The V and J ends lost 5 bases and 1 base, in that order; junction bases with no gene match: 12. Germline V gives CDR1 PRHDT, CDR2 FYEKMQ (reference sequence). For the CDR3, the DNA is TGTGCCAGCAGCAGATTCCCCCTAGCGGACCGCACAGATACGCAGTATTTT. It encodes CASSRFPLADRTDTQYF.